This TCR beta chain appears in the sequencing data of a study of Graves' ophthalmopathy and Graves' hyperthyroidism. Notes on the study in general: It was with approximately 69% sensitivity and approximately 72% specificity that the model predicted ophthalmopathy progression. In blood, most expanded thyroid clonotypes above 0.001 frequency were also detected.

As concerns this clonotype: Its antigen remains unknown.

For repertoire sequencing, the TCR beta CDR3 regions were amplified from RNA transcripts. Scientists carried out first-round RT-PCR using HTBI primers and then a second-round multiplex PCR. TCRdb redid the calling of the multiplex PCR reads with MiXCR, one entry per CDR3 protein. The profile shows more than 1,000,000 distinct CDR3 sequences, less than 45% of them singletons. Diagnostic conclusions were grounded in clinical symptoms, serum thyroxine, TRAb, thyroid ultrasound and orbital computed tomography. The TCR comes from an adult man with Graves' hyperthyroidism. The sample consisted of peripheral blood or thyroid tissue (not recorded which).

CDR3 loop: CAIRGTGGNSPLHF. The CDR3 nucleotides are TGTGCCATCAGAGGGACAGGGGGGAATTCACCCCTCCACTTT. The gene calls are TRBV10-3 and TRBJ1-6, with 11 bases matching TRBD1. Germline trimming cut 6 bases from V and 7 bases from J; bases unmatched to any gene: 2. The CDR3 is 14 residues long. Germline CDR1 and CDR2: ENHRY and SYGVKD.